Shown below are 16 T cell receptor beta chains from a single sample sequenced in a study of cytomegalovirus exposure and HLA in healthy donors. 13 Jbeta primers and 60 Vbeta primers were used for the PCR. Measured with immunoSEQ multiplex PCR; TCRdb has only the in-frame clones, and not every one. Here the sample spans roughly 100,000 clones, over 60% being singletons. Sequenced input: PBMCs. All receptors derive from a woman in her forties or fifties in good health and CMV-seropositive.

This clone has just a few counts. The chain recombines TRBV5-5 with TRBJ2-7; TRBD1 matches 7 bases. V shed 2 bases and J 2 bases; nucleotides not matched to a gene: 4. CDR3 length equals 14 residues. Germline values: CDR1 SGHKS, CDR2 YYEKEE (reference sequence). The CDR3 region is CASSFDTGAYEQYF. CDR3 coding DNA: TGTGCCAGCAGCTTCGATACAGGGGCCTACGAGCAGTACTTC.

The rearrangement links TRBV30 to TRBJ1-1; D perhaps matches TRBD1 (5 bases). The CDR3 length is 12 residues. Germline CDR1 and CDR2: GTSNPN and SVGIG (reference sequence). V shed 4 bases and J shed 4 bases, with 10 bases lying between them. CDR3 DNA sequence: TGTGCCTGGAATGCAGGGTCCACTGAAGCTTTCTTT. This codes for CAWNAGSTEAFF. Variable domain in full (rest from reference TRBV30 and TRBJ1-1): SQTIHQWPATLVQPVGSPLSLECTVEGTSNPNLYWYRQAAGRGLQLLFYSVGIGQISSEVPQNLSASRPQDRQFILSSKKLLLSDSGFYLCAWNAGSTEAFFGQGTRLTVV.

CDR3 sequence reads: CASSLTGSSYEQYF. The CDR3 DNA reads as TGTGCCAGCTCACTGACAGGGAGCTCCTACGAGCAGTACTTC. The rearrangement uses TRBV18 and TRBJ2-7; 7 bases fit TRBD1. The junction had 3 bases not matched to a gene; V was cut back by 4 bases and J by 0 bases. CDR1 KGHSH and CDR2 LQKENI come from the germline V gene. This CDR3 has 14 amino acids.

J is TRBJ2-1 and V is TRBV9, with 9 bases fitting TRBD2. There are 15 residues in the CDR3. V was pared by 4 bases and J by 6 bases, with 8 bases of the junction left unmatched. CDR1 is SGDLS and CDR2 is YYNGEE in the germline V gene. Written as DNA, the CDR3 is TGTGCCAGCAGCTATAGCGGGGGCCCCAGCAATGAGCAGTTCTTC. It encodes CASSYSGGPSNEQFF.

This clone came up a few times. This chain links TRBV14 with TRBJ2-4, with 8 bases lining up with TRBD1. Germline V gene sequence: CDR1 SGHDN, CDR2 FVKESK. The CDR3 extends over 15 amino acids. The junction had 8 bases not matched to a gene; V was cut back by 1 base and J by 9 bases. DNA for the CDR3: TGTGCCAGCAGCCAAGGGCTTGGACAGGGTCGCATTCAGTACTTC. Translation gives CASSQGLGQGRIQYF.

V usage is TRBV9 and J usage is TRBJ1-1; 9 bases are shared with TRBD1. Losses at the gene ends were 4 bases for V and 0 bases for J; bases not matched to a gene: 10. The CDR3 has 17 residues. Germline loops: CDR1 SGDLS, CDR2 YYNGEE. CDR3 DNA: TGTGCCAGCAGCCCTACACCGGGACAGGGATTGAACACTGAAGCTTTCTTT. Amino acid sequence: CASSPTPGQGLNTEAFF.

This chain joins TRBV10-3 and TRBJ1-2; the D is unclear. CDR1 is ENHRY and CDR2 is SYGVKD in the germline V gene. V shed 1 base and J shed 6 bases, with 12 bases lying between them. The CDR3 has 14 residues. CDR3 loop: CAISEWAAQDGYTF. CDR3 in DNA: TGTGCCATCAGTGAGTGGGCCGCGCAGGATGGCTACACCTTC.

A few counts support this clone. The chain has TRBV5-8 and TRBJ2-3; possible D gene TRBD1, 6 bases. This CDR3 comprises 16 residues. The V and J ends lost 10 bases and 0 bases respectively, with 21 bases between them. Germline V gives CDR1 SGHTS, CDR2 YDEGEE. DNA of the CDR3: TGTGCCCCCAGGGGCTGGGGCCGGCTCAGCACAGATACGCAGTATTTT. Translation gives CAPRGWGRLSTDTQYF.

CDR3 bases: TGTGCCAGCAGTTTACCACTGAGCAATCAGCCCCAGCATTTT. Translated: CASSLPLSNQPQHF. V is TRBV28 and J is TRBJ1-5, with unresolved D. CDR3 length equals 14 residues. V lost 2 bases, J lost 1 base, and 6 bases lay in between. Germline lookup yields CDR1 MDHEN and CDR2 SYDVKM. Full variable domain (missing parts from reference TRBV28 and TRBJ1-5): DVKVTQSSRYLVKRTGEKVFLECVQDMDHENMFWYRQDPGLGLRLIYFSYDVKMKEKGDIPEGYSVSREKKERFSLILESASTNQTSMYLCASSLPLSNQPQHFGDGTRLSIL.

The table lists this clone with a few counts. This chain connects TRBV6-5 to TRBJ1-2; 8 nucleotides align to TRBD1. Trimming removed 0 bases from V and 7 bases from J; junction bases left unmatched: 10. The CDR3 has 16 amino acids. The germline V gene encodes CDR1 MNHEY and CDR2 SVGAGI. The CDR3 region has the DNA TGTGCCAGCAGTTACTCTTCGACAGGGGTTCCGACTGGCTACACCTTC. This gives the protein CASSYSSTGVPTGYTF.

V and J are TRBV2 and TRBJ1-2; weak D call: TRBD1 (5 bases). V was shortened by 2 bases and J by 2 bases, with 9 bases between the two germline ends. The CDR3 is made up of 14 amino acids. Germline V lookup: CDR1 SNHLY, CDR2 FYNNEI. The CDR3: CASSESGGNYGYTF. The CDR3, as DNA: TGTGCCAGCAGTGAAAGCGGGGGAAACTATGGCTACACCTTC.

A single count supports this clone. The chain combines TRBV19 with TRBJ2-3; a weak D match, TRBD1 (5 bases). This CDR3 has 16 residues. Between the trimmed V and J ends, which lost 2 bases and 0 bases, there was a span of 12 bases. CDR1 is LNHDA, CDR2 SQIVND, per germline (reference sequence). CDR3 residues: CASSIYQGTSTDTQYF. DNA for the CDR3: TGTGCCAGTAGTATATATCAGGGAACCAGCACAGATACGCAGTATTTT.

This chain connects TRBV28 to TRBJ2-7, with a tentative D call TRBD1 (6 bases). CDR1 is MDHEN and CDR2 is SYDVKM in the germline V gene. The V gene lost 6 bases and the J gene lost 4 bases, with 16 bases spanning the gap. CDR3 length equals 14 residues. The CDR3, as DNA: TGTGCCAGCAGGTCGACAGGAGGCGGTTACGAGCAGTACTTC. Its protein is CASRSTGGGYEQYF. Supplemented by reference TRBV28 and TRBJ2-7, the full variable domain reads DVKVTQSSRYLVKRTGEKVFLECVQDMDHENMFWYRQDPGLGLRLIYFSYDVKMKEKGDIPEGYSVSREKKERFSLILESASTNQTSMYLCASRSTGGGYEQYFGPGTRLTVT.

The chain couples TRBV27 to TRBJ1-2; 9 bases line up with TRBD1. V shed 6 bases, J shed 8 bases, and the junction held 7 bases outside the gene matches. This CDR3 is 13 amino acids long. The V gene's germline CDR1 is MNHEY and CDR2 SMNVEV (reference sequence). The CDR3 loop is CASRRTGAEGYTF. CDR3 nucleotide sequence: TGTGCCAGCAGGCGGACAGGGGCGGAGGGCTACACCTTC.

J is TRBJ2-5 and V is TRBV10-2; D is undetermined. Germline V gene lookup returns CDR1 WSHSY and CDR2 SAAADI. This CDR3 has 13 residues. V was shortened by 2 bases and J by 1 base, with 5 bases between the two germline ends. The CDR3 region has the DNA TGCGCCAGCAGTGAGCAGGTCCAAGAGACCCAGTACTTC. Encoded protein: CASSEQVQETQYF.

This chain links TRBV7-9 with TRBJ1-5, with D possibly TRBD1 on 5 matching bases. V lost 2 bases and J 15 bases, leaving 17 bases between the germline ends. The germline V gene encodes CDR1 SEHNR and CDR2 FQNEAQ (reference sequence). The CDR3 totals 13 residues. The CDR3 loop reads CASSLNQEGVWHF. CDR3 nucleotide sequence: TGTGCCAGCAGCTTAAACCAGGAAGGGGTATGGCATTTT.